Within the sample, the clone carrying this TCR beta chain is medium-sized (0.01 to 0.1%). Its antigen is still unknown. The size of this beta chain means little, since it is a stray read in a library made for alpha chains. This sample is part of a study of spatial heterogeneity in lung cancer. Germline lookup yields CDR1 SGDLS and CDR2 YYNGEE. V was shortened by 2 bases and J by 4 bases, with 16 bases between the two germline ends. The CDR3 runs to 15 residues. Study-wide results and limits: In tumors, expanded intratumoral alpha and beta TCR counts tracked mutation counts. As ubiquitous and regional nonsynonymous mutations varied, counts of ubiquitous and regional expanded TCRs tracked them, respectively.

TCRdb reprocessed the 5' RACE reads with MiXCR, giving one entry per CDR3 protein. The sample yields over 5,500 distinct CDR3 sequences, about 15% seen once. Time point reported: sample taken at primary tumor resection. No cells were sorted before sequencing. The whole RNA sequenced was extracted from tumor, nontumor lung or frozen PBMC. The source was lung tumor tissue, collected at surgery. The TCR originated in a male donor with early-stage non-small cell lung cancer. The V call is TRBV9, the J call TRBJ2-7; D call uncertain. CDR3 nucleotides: TGTGCCAGCAGCGTGGGTGACGGCATCAGATACGAGCAGTACTTC. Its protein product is CASSVGDGIRYEQYF. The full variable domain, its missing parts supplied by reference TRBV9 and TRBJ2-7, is DSGVTQTPKHLITATGQRVTLRCSPRSGDLSVYWYQQSLDQGLQFLIQYYNGEERAKGNILERFSAQQFPDLHSELNLSSLELGDSALYFCASSVGDGIRYEQYFGPGTRLTVT.